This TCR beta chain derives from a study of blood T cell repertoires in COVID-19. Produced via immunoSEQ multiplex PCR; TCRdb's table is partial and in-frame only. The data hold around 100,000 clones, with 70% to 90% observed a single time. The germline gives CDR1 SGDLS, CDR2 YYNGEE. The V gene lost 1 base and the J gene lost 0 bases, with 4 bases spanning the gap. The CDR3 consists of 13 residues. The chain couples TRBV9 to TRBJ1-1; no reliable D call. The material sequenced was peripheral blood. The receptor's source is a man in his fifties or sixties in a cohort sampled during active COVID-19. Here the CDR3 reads CASSVQVNTEAFF. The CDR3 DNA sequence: TGTGCCAGCAGCGTACAGGTGAACACTGAAGCTTTCTTT.